This T cell receptor (beta chain) stems from a study of blood T cell repertoires in COVID-19. Study information: PBMCs, B-cell-depleted T cells, or T cells provided the cDNA or gDNA that made up the material.

The CDR3 runs 14 residues. In germline, CDR1 is LGHDT, CDR2 YNNKEL (reference sequence). The V gene lost 6 bases and the J gene lost 3 bases, with 15 bases spanning the gap. Using immunoSEQ multiplex PCR, the repertoire was profiled, and TCRdb retains in-frame clones only, with some absent. The data contain roughly 77,000 clones, around 74% of them seen just once; the ten biggest clones take up about 15%. Sequencing used peripheral blood. This receptor was taken from a man aged 55 to 70 with COVID-19, enrolled during active disease. The chain is built from TRBV3-1 (or the pseudogene TRBV3-2) and TRBJ2-7; possible D gene TRBD2, 6 bases. CDR3 bases: TGTGCCAGCAGTCCAACCGGGACTGTCTACGAGCAGTACTTC. Translating gives CASSPTGTVYEQYF.